Listed below are T cell receptor beta chains from one sample, sequenced in a study of blood T cell repertoires in COVID-19. Sequencing used immunoSEQ multiplex PCR; TCRdb keeps in-frame clones, though not all of them. The table includes about 190,000 clones, 88% detected once. The sample consisted of peripheral blood. These receptors were obtained from a man aged 35-49 years with active or convalescent COVID-19. Both conserved end residues are part of each CDR3. A D gene is named only where the DNA matches it firmly.

TRBD1	TRBV5-6	TRBJ1-1	CASSFRGWRFTEAFF
TRBD1	TRBV6-5	TRBJ2-7	CASSPLTGATYEQYF
-	TRBV4-2	TRBJ1-1	CASSPSHAEAFF
-	TRBV2	TRBJ2-6	CASSDPRQAESGANVLTF
TRBD1	TRBV7-6	TRBJ1-4	CASSFTNRGDEKLFF
-	TRBV5-1	TRBJ1-4	CASSFRVDEKLFF
TRBD2	TRBV4-2	TRBJ2-7	CASSQSASGNLYEQYF
TRBD2	TRBV6-1	TRBJ2-3	CASRERLAGTVDTQYF
-	TRBV6-5	TRBJ1-5	CASSHREGDQPQHF
TRBD1	TRBV6-5	TRBJ2-5	CASSYKGQTSQETQYF
-	TRBV12-3/TRBV12-4	TRBJ2-1	CAILREVGNEQFF
-	TRBV7-9	TRBJ2-3	CASSWGRDTQYF
-	TRBV7-6	TRBJ2-7	CASSSQTPGGRYEQYF
-	TRBV11-2	TRBJ2-7	CASSLEAGRRRSYEQYF
TRBD1	TRBV6-2/TRBV6-3	TRBJ1-2	CASSYSTGQSLSNYGYTF
TRBD1	TRBV12-5	TRBJ1-2	CASGTDRNYGYTF
TRBD1	TRBV28	TRBJ1-1	CASSPRTGGATEAFF
-	TRBV9	TRBJ1-2	CASSVDEQGYGYTF
TRBD2	TRBV7-2	TRBJ2-5	CASSLVGAGRAQETQYF
TRBD2	TRBV9	TRBJ2-3	CASSVGTTHTDTQYF
-	TRBV27	TRBJ2-7	CASSLGSQAARSYEQYF
TRBD1	TRBV6-4	TRBJ2-3	CATGQGGTDTQYF
TRBD2	TRBV6-2/TRBV6-3	TRBJ2-1	CASSYGSLAGADNEQFF
-	TRBV11-2	TRBJ1-5	CASSGGEVIHQPQHF
TRBD1	TRBV11-1	TRBJ1-5	CASSTQGTNQPQHF
TRBD2	TRBV30	TRBJ2-5	CAWSVGPSGSRKETQYF
-	TRBV6-5	TRBJ1-5	CASSYLPRNNQPQHF
-	TRBV19	TRBJ2-1	CASSIKLGADEQFF
-	TRBV19	TRBJ1-5	CASIAGLHSNQPQHF
-	TRBV6-5	TRBJ1-6	CASRLLVQGRSPLHF
TRBD2	TRBV9	TRBJ2-5	CASSRTSGGAYETQYF
TRBD2	TRBV11-2	TRBJ2-3	CASSLFGTSGGVGADTQYF
TRBD1	TRBV7-3	TRBJ1-1	CASSFRGANTEAFF
-	TRBV19	TRBJ2-3	CASSIPAGSTDTQYF
-	TRBV28	TRBJ1-2	CASSFVGDYGYTF
-	TRBV7-9	TRBJ2-2	CASSLALLSTGELFF
-	TRBV5-1	TRBJ2-1	CASSLGGLGNEQFF
TRBD2	TRBV3-1/TRBV3-2	TRBJ2-5	CASSQGLAEGTQYF
TRBD1	TRBV7-2	TRBJ2-3	CASRRGQGVTDTQYF
TRBD2	TRBV11-3	TRBJ2-3	CASSRREGADTQYF
TRBD1	TRBV7-3	TRBJ1-1	CASSLGTGSEAFF
TRBD1	TRBV3-1/TRBV3-2	TRBJ1-4	CASSLQGAGNEKLFF
TRBD1	TRBV6-5	TRBJ1-1	CASIPTGGRPEAFF
-	TRBV9	TRBJ2-2	CASSVVRFLVGGRVGITGELFF
TRBD2	TRBV19	TRBJ2-3	CASTLGLAGVADTQYF
-	TRBV7-6	TRBJ1-3	CASSPSGGREGRNTIYF
TRBD2	TRBV7-8	TRBJ2-2	CASSLVGTSRNTGELFF
-	TRBV15	TRBJ2-7	CATSRGRLTNSYEQYF
-	TRBV3-1/TRBV3-2	TRBJ2-1	CASAAQGQFNEQFF
-	TRBV7-3	TRBJ2-7	CASSLSAGAPSYEQYF
TRBD2	TRBV19	TRBJ2-5	CASSPRGGEETQYF
TRBD1	TRBV11-3	TRBJ2-7	CASSLVPGRGIVYEQYF
-	TRBV7-9	TRBJ2-1	CASSFREMFF
TRBD1	TRBV29-1	TRBJ1-5	CSVEDAGQGDDQPQHF
TRBD2	TRBV5-6	TRBJ2-2	CASSVYSGLAGEDTGELFF
-	TRBV5-1	TRBJ2-7	CASSLGGPEVSEQYF
TRBD1	TRBV5-8	TRBJ2-2	CASSLRSGGFVGELFF
-	TRBV12-3/TRBV12-4	TRBJ1-5	CASSPTWTFRQHF